What follows are 31 T cell receptor beta chains derived from one specimen sequenced in a study of blood T cells in healthy people across ages. For the second PCR, which ran for roughly 6 to 12 cycles, a sample-barcoded 5' primer and a J-beta primer mix were used. TCRdb re-called the 5' RACE reads through MiXCR, storing one row per CDR3 protein. The sample has approximately 600,000 distinct CDR3 sequences, under 70% seen once. Source material: blood. Source of these receptors: a man aged 60 to 69 in good health.

This clonotype occurred a few times. The V call is TRBV4-1, the J call TRBJ2-5, with 8 bases identical to TRBD1. Per germline, CDR1 MGHRA and CDR2 YSYEKL. The CDR3 runs 16 residues. V shed 4 bases, J shed 4 bases, and the junction held 11 bases outside the gene matches. CDR3 sequence (DNA): TGCGCCAGCAGCCTATTCCAGGGGGCGAGGGGAGAGACCCAGTACTTC. It is translated as CASSLFQGARGETQYF.

The V and J genes are TRBV7-2 and TRBJ2-5; D is undetermined. Germline assignment: CDR1 SGHTA and CDR2 FQGNSA. The V end was cut by 1 base, the J end by 5 bases, with 17 bases between. This CDR3 has 16 amino acids. CDR3 nucleotide sequence: TGTGCCAGCAGCTTAGTGCGAAGGGCCACCGGGGAGACCCAGTACTTC. As protein: CASSLVRRATGETQYF.

This clonotype was found a few times. A junction end diverges from the germline sequence, so it may reflect a read error. J is TRBJ2-7 and V is TRBV20-1; no clear D. The CDR3 runs 14 residues. Per the germline V gene, CDR1 is DFQATT and CDR2 is SNEGSKA (reference sequence). CDR3 sequence: CGATHGRTSYEQYF. The CDR3 DNA reads as TGCGGTGCTACCCATGGCAGGACCTCCTACGAGCAGTACTTC.

The V call is TRBV12-3 or TRBV12-4, the J call TRBJ2-5; possible D gene TRBD2, 7 bases. Trimming pared 5 bases from V and 4 bases from J, leaving 14 bases between. The CDR3 sequence is 14 residues long. Written as DNA, the CDR3 is TGTGCCAGCAGTACTCAGGGGAGGGGAGAGACCCAGTACTTC. Protein sequence: CASSTQGRGETQYF.

The chain carries TRBV24-1 and TRBJ2-5, with a tentative D call TRBD2 (5 bases). Germline V lookup: CDR1 KGHDR, CDR2 SFDVKD. V was trimmed by 7 bases and J by 4 bases, leaving 9 bases between them. CDR3 size: 12 residues. The CDR3 DNA follows: TGTGCCACCAGCGGGAACGGAGAGACCCAGTACTTC. It translates to CATSGNGETQYF.

The chain has TRBV11-2 and TRBJ2-7; D unresolved. CDR1 SGHAT and CDR2 FQNNGV come from the germline V gene. Trimming took 5 bases from V and 4 from J, leaving 15 bases between them. CDR3 length: 14 residues. The CDR3 sequence is CASSPLVAPYEQYF. DNA for the CDR3: TGTGCCAGCAGCCCCCTAGTGGCACCTTACGAGCAGTACTTC.

The V gene is TRBV5-1, the J gene TRBJ1-6; D gene unclear. The CDR3 is made up of 13 amino acids. CDR1 and CDR2 (germline): SGHRS, YFSETQ. V lost 3 bases and J 7 bases, leaving 8 bases between the germline ends. The CDR3 DNA follows: TGCGCCAGCAGCTGGACGGACAATTCACCCCTCCACTTT. It is translated as CASSWTDNSPLHF. The full variable domain, completed using reference TRBV5-1 and TRBJ1-6, is KAGVTQTPRYLIKTRGQQVTLSCSPISGHRSVSWYQQTPGQGLQFLFEYFSETQRNKGNFPGRFSGRQFSNSRSEMNVSTLELGDSALYLCASSWTDNSPLHFGNGTRLTVT.

This clonotype has more than one count but fewer than ten. The J gene is TRBJ2-3, the V gene TRBV20-1, with a tentative D call TRBD2 (5 bases). The V end lost 6 bases, the J end lost 2 bases, and 15 bases lay between the germline ends. CDR1 and CDR2 from the germline V gene are DFQATT and SNEGSKA (reference sequence). CDR3 length equals 14 residues. CDR3: CSAPTGVSTDTQYF. In DNA, the CDR3 is TGCAGTGCCCCAACCGGGGTGTCCACAGATACGCAGTATTTT.

The chain uses TRBV15 and TRBJ2-1, with D perhaps being TRBD1 or TRBD2 (5 bases each). The CDR3 spans 15 residues. The ends were cut back, 1 base at V and 4 bases at J, with 11 bases in the middle. Germline assignment: CDR1 LNHNV and CDR2 YYDKDF (reference sequence). The CDR3 DNA is TGTGCCACCAGCAGAGTGCAGGGACCTTACAATGAGCAGTTCTTC. Protein sequence: CATSRVQGPYNEQFF.

This CDR3 is CASRSRQGGEETQYF. CDR3 nucleotides: TGTGCCAGCAGATCCCGACAGGGCGGGGAAGAGACCCAGTACTTC. The genes are TRBV7-6 and TRBJ2-5; weak D call: TRBD1 (7 bases). Trimming removed 6 bases from V and 3 bases from J, with 17 bases in between. Germline CDR1 reads SGHVS; CDR2 reads FNYEAQ. This CDR3 is built from 15 residues.

There are a few counts of this clonotype. The chain is built from TRBV2 and TRBJ2-7; D may be TRBD1 (5 bases). This CDR3 spans 13 amino acids. V lost 6 bases and J 1 base, leaving 10 bases between the germline ends. Per the germline V gene, CDR1 is SNHLY and CDR2 is FYNNEI. CDR3 residues: CASSFDSSYEQYF. The CDR3, as DNA: TGTGCCAGCAGCTTCGACAGTTCCTACGAGCAGTACTTC.

The J gene is TRBJ2-3, the V gene TRBV5-6; D unclear. Trimming left V 4 bases short and J 5 bases short, with 11 bases between. CDR3 size: 13 residues. Germline CDR1 reads SGHDT; CDR2 reads YYEEEE. DNA for the CDR3: TGTGCCAGCAGCGTGGGTAGTGTAGATACGCAGTATTTT. Its protein is CASSVGSVDTQYF.

As DNA, the CDR3 is TGTGCCAGCAGATTACGGAGTTCGAACACTGAAGCTTTCTTT. Translating it yields CASRLRSSNTEAFF. The chain carries TRBV7-2 and TRBJ1-1; D is undetermined. This CDR3 comprises 14 residues. Trimming removed 6 bases at V and 1 base at J, with 12 bases between. Germline assignment: CDR1 SGHTA and CDR2 FQGNSA. Filled out from reference TRBV7-2 and TRBJ1-1, the complete variable domain reads GAGVSQSPSNKVTEKGKDVELRCDPISGHTALYWYRQSLGQGLEFLIYFQGNSAPDKSGLPSDRFSAERTGGSVSTLTIQRTQQEDSAVYLCASRLRSSNTEAFFGQGTRLTVV.

This clonotype came up a few times. This chain joins TRBV20-1 and TRBJ2-5; D possibly corresponds to TRBD2 (6 bases). Trimming removed 6 bases at V and 1 base at J, with 15 bases between. Germline CDR1 and CDR2: DFQATT and SNEGSKA (reference sequence). This CDR3 spans 14 amino acids. CDR3 sequence reads: CSAPPGEIQETQYF. CDR3 DNA sequence: TGCAGTGCACCCCCGGGGGAGATCCAAGAGACCCAGTACTTC.

The CDR3, as DNA: TGTGCCACCAGCAGAGCAGGGGAGAGTGAGACCCAGTACTTC. Protein sequence: CATSRAGESETQYF. The V gene is TRBV15, the J gene TRBJ2-7; D perhaps matches TRBD1 (6 bases). The tail of the sequence fits TRBJ2-5 better, so the J call may be wrong. This CDR3 comprises 14 residues. Germline CDR1 reads LNHNV; CDR2 reads YYDKDF (reference sequence).

The V call is TRBV9, the J call TRBJ2-5; 7 bases are a match to TRBD1. From germline, CDR1 is SGDLS and CDR2 YYNGEE. This CDR3 is 14 amino acids long. Trimming at V came to 3 bases and at J to 4 bases, leaving 6 bases not matched to a gene. CDR3 nucleotides: TGTGCCAGCAGCGACGAGACAGGGAGAGAGACCCAGTACTTC. As protein: CASSDETGRETQYF. Full variable domain (rest looked up from reference TRBV9 and TRBJ2-5): DSGVTQTPKHLITATGQRVTLRCSPRSGDLSVYWYQQSLDQGLQFLIQYYNGEERAKGNILERFSAQQFPDLHSELNLSSLELGDSALYFCASSDETGRETQYFGPGTRLLVL.

This clonotype was counted at least ten times. The rearrangement uses TRBV10-3 and TRBJ2-5; D unresolved. Germline CDR1 ENHRY, CDR2 SYGVKD. Trimming pared 0 bases from V and 5 bases from J, leaving 7 bases between. The CDR3 consists of 13 residues. The CDR3 here is CAISESALETQYF. CDR3 nucleotide sequence: TGTGCCATCAGTGAGTCGGCATTGGAGACCCAGTACTTC.

Concerning this clonotype itself: Relative to the germline gene, one junction end is altered; a read error may explain this. The rearrangement uses TRBV18 and TRBJ1-4; no clear D gene. The CDR3 loop spans 13 amino acids. CDR1 KGHSH and CDR2 LQKENI come from the germline V gene. This chain's CDR3 is CASSRNRGEELFF. DNA for the CDR3: TGTGCCAGCTCACGAAACCGGGGTGAAGAACTGTTTTTT. Variable domain in full (rest from reference TRBV18 and TRBJ1-4): NAGVMQNPRHLVRRRGQEARLRCSPMKGHSHVYWYRQLPEEGLKFMVYLQKENIIDESGMPKERFSAEFPKEGPSILRIQQVVRGDSAAYFCASSRNRGEELFFGSGTQLSVL.

The sample holds a few counts of this clonotype. The chain carries TRBV7-2 and TRBJ1-6; possibly TRBD1 for D (5 bases). Germline lookup yields CDR1 SGHTA and CDR2 FQGNSA. The length of the CDR3 is 15 residues. Trimming left V 2 bases short and J 9 bases short, with 14 bases between. The CDR3 reads CASSLRGRVGSPLHF. In DNA, the CDR3 is TGTGCCAGCAGCTTACGTGGCAGGGTGGGTTCACCCCTCCACTTT.

This clonotype was observed a few times. The chain couples TRBV29-1 to TRBJ1-4; 11 positions match TRBD1. This CDR3 is 13 amino acids long. In germline, CDR1 is SQVTM, CDR2 ANQGSEA. J was trimmed by 8 bases and V by 7 bases; bases with no gene match: 6. The CDR3 DNA is TGCAGCGCCGGGACAGGGGGAGAGGAAAAACTGTTTTTT. Its translation is CSAGTGGEEKLFF.

The rearrangement uses TRBV5-5 and TRBJ2-7; tentatively, D is TRBD2 (6 bases). The closer fit of TRBJ2-5 to the DNA end suggests the J call may be wrong. This CDR3 comprises 12 residues. Germline V gene sequence: CDR1 SGHKS, CDR2 YYEKEE (reference sequence). CDR3 in amino acids: CASSWAGETQYF. The CDR3 DNA is TGTGCCAGCAGCTGGGCGGGGGAGACCCAGTACTTC.

This clonotype was counted a few times. The chain employs TRBV3-1 and TRBJ2-5, with D perhaps matching TRBD2 (6 bases). Trimming pared 3 bases from V and 5 bases from J, leaving 10 bases between. Germline loops: CDR1 LGHDT, CDR2 YNNKEL (reference sequence). The CDR3 extends over 13 amino acids. CDR3 protein: CASSQAGRETQYF. The DNA for the CDR3 is TGTGCCAGCAGCCAGGCAGGGAGGGAGACCCAGTACTTC.

This clonotype was seen more than once but under ten times. This chain connects TRBV29-1 to TRBJ2-5; possibly TRBD1 or TRBD2 for D (5 bases each). This CDR3 comprises 12 residues. Trimming cost V 7 bases and J 1 base, with 10 bases left between them. Germline lookup yields CDR1 SQVTM and CDR2 ANQGSEA. The CDR3 DNA reads TGCAGCGGGGGGAGAGCCCAAGAGACCCAGTACTTC. Protein sequence: CSGGRAQETQYF.

The chain couples TRBV3-1 to TRBJ1-2, with 9 positions matching TRBD1. The CDR3 contains 16 residues. With V trimmed by 0 bases and J by 7 bases, 9 bases remained unmatched. Germline CDR1 LGHDT, CDR2 YNNKEL (reference sequence). CDR3 loop: CASSQDFTRTGAGYTF. In DNA form, the CDR3 reads TGTGCCAGCAGCCAAGATTTTACGAGGACAGGGGCTGGCTACACCTTC.

The CDR3 sequence: CASSQVRGTYNEQFF. The CDR3, as DNA: TGTGCCAGCAGCCAAGTCAGGGGCACCTACAATGAGCAGTTCTTC. The chain combines TRBV3-1 with TRBJ2-1; a possible D gene is TRBD1 (6 bases). Germline lookup yields CDR1 LGHDT and CDR2 YNNKEL (reference sequence). The CDR3 sequence is 15 residues long. Trimming cost V 1 base and J 2 bases, with 9 bases left between them.

In its sample, this clonotype was seen once. The CDR3 nucleotides read TGTGCCAGCAGTGGTGACCCCGGCAATCAGCCCCAGCATTTT. Protein sequence: CASSGDPGNQPQHF. This chain uses TRBV6-1 with TRBJ1-5; the D is unclear. CDR3 length: 14 residues. With 4 bases removed from V and 2 bases from J, the gap between germline ends came to 9 bases. The germline V gene has CDR1 MNHNS and CDR2 SASEGT.

The chain is built from TRBV27 and TRBJ2-5; D perhaps matches TRBD2 (5 bases). The CDR3 totals 17 residues. Germline lookup yields CDR1 MNHEY and CDR2 SMNVEV (reference sequence). V dropped 2 bases and J dropped 2 bases, with 18 bases sitting between them. CDR3 sequence reads: CASSLTPLVPGQETQYF. The DNA for the CDR3 is TGTGCCAGCAGTTTAACCCCATTGGTTCCGGGGCAAGAGACCCAGTACTTC.

CDR3 loop: CASSLVGESYEQYF. For the CDR3, the DNA is TGTGCCAGCAGTTTAGTGGGGGAGTCCTACGAGCAGTACTTC. The chain has TRBV12-3 or TRBV12-4 and TRBJ2-7; D is possibly TRBD1 or TRBD2 (5 bases each). With 1 base removed from V and 1 base from J, the gap between germline ends came to 8 bases. The CDR3 length is 14 residues.

This chain joins TRBV29-1 and TRBJ2-3, with 9 bases lining up with TRBD2. The junction had 6 bases not matched to a gene; V was cut back by 6 bases and J by 2 bases. The CDR3 is 14 residues long. Per the germline V gene, CDR1 is SQVTM and CDR2 is ANQGSEA. Written as DNA, the CDR3 is TGCAGCGTGACGCCGGGACTAGCCACAGATACGCAGTATTTT. It yields the protein CSVTPGLATDTQYF.

The chain joins TRBV5-6 to TRBJ1-2; D unclear. The CDR3 runs 13 residues. In germline, CDR1 is SGHDT, CDR2 YYEEEE. The V end lost 2 bases, the J end lost 7 bases, and 12 bases lay between the germline ends. The CDR3 loop reads CASSFWRASGYTF. DNA of the CDR3: TGTGCCAGCAGCTTTTGGAGGGCTAGTGGCTACACCTTC.

V gene TRBV9 combines with J gene TRBJ2-7, with D hard to call. The germline CDR1 and CDR2 sequences are SGDLS and YYNGEE. The CDR3 has 16 residues. V shed 0 bases and J shed 2 bases, with 15 bases lying between them. CDR3 sequence: CASSVATEDPPYEQYF. CDR3 nucleotides: TGTGCCAGCAGCGTAGCTACTGAGGACCCACCCTACGAGCAGTACTTC.